These T cell receptor beta chains were read from a single sample in a study of blood T cells in healthy people across ages. TCRdb recomputed calls from the 5' RACE reads with MiXCR, one row per CDR3 protein. The sample holds approximately 690,000 distinct CDR3 sequences, around 38% seen once. Material for sequencing was blood. Every receptor here comes from an elderly man in good health. CDR3s leave out the opening cysteine and the closing phenylalanine or tryptophan. The order of the fields is V gene, CDR3 length, J gene, CDR3 protein.

TRBV7-2,14,TRBJ2-5,ASSFQGQGLEETQY
TRBV6-1,13,TRBJ2-1,ASSSGQGGTFEQF
TRBV14,14,TRBJ2-3,ASSIRTGTTTDTQY
TRBV20-1,13,TRBJ2-6,SARGQFSGANVLT
TRBV20-1,12,TRBJ2-1,STSGGKTYNEQF
TRBV20-1,13,TRBJ2-5,SARDPTGYQETQY
TRBV7-2,15,TRBJ2-6,ASSLRQGGSGADVLT
TRBV7-2,14,TRBJ2-3,ASSLAYAGGTDTQY
TRBV4-3,13,TRBJ2-7,ASSQDSARGFQQY
TRBV6-2/TRBV6-3,13,TRBJ2-1,ASSSGTTTTGEQF
TRBV7-2,12,TRBJ1-5,ASSLVTDNQPQH
TRBV6-5,14,TRBJ2-1,ASTATGTFLYNEQF
TRBV3-1,10,TRBJ2-1,ASSRQEYEQF
TRBV29-1,11,TRBJ2-5,VLWSDRINEQY
TRBV6-2/TRBV6-3,14,TRBJ2-1,ASSYLTKSSYNEQF
TRBV5-6,14,TRBJ2-7,ASSLDGLAGLGEQY
TRBV7-9,12,TRBJ2-3,ASSLVPLADTQY
TRBV4-3,12,TRBJ1-1,ASSQVLVDTEAF
TRBV7-2,13,TRBJ2-5,ASSLVEGGQETQY
TRBV15,12,TRBJ2-5,ATGTSGIQGTQY
TRBV3-1,15,TRBJ2-2,ASSQDRGNKNTGELF
TRBV6-5,9,TRBJ2-1,ASSMADEQF
TRBV29-1,11,TRBJ1-3,SVRDRDGNTIY
TRBV9,10,TRBJ2-5,APRALGETQY
TRBV5-1,12,TRBJ2-2,ASSFRVGTGELF
TRBV20-1,11,TRBJ2-7,SAPSGVAYEQY
TRBV6-1,12,NA,ASRGDRGLETQY
TRBV7-6,18,TRBJ2-6,ASSLEPGTGISSGANVLT
TRBV7-9,13,TRBJ2-5,ASSFSGPGQETQY